Detailed here is one TCR beta chain. No antigen is known for it. The synovial samples were synovial fluid, paired with peripheral blood from each active arthritis patient. FOXP3 TSDR demethylation in synovial Tregs matched blood and healthy-donor Tregs. These data belong to a study of synovial regulatory T cells in juvenile arthritis. Background on the study: A few patients were therapy-naive; 5 to 7 received methotrexate alone.

Libraries were prepared by immunoSEQ multiplex PCR; TCRdb keeps only in-frame clonotypes and omits some of them. The specimen's table records roughly 2,800 clones. Study-wide points: Synovial Tregs shared more CDR3 sequences with iaTregs than other blood Tregs. Largely private between patients, iaTreg TCR repertoires showed partial overlap with synovial Teff and blood CPL repertoires.

The sequencing input was Treg cells from the synovium. The clonotype comes from a donor under 30 with juvenile idiopathic arthritis.

CDR3 region: CASRTTGTDTQYF. The chain recombines TRBV6-1 with TRBJ2-3; no DNA is available, so the TRBD1 call from TCRdb remains unchecked. The CDR3 spans 13 residues. No nucleotide data were recorded. Germline V gives CDR1 MNHNS, CDR2 SASEGT.